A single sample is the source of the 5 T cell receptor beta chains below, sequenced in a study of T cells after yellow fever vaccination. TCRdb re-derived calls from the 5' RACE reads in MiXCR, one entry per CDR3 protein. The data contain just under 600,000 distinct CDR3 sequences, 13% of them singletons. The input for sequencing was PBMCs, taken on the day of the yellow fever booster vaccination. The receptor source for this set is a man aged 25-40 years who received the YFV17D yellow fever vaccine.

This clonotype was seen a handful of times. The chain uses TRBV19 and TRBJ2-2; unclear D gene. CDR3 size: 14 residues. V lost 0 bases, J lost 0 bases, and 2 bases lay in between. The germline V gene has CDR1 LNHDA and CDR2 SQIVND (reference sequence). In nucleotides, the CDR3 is TGTGCCAGTAGTATAGACGCGAACACCGGGGAGCTGTTTTTT. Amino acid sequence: CASSIDANTGELFF.

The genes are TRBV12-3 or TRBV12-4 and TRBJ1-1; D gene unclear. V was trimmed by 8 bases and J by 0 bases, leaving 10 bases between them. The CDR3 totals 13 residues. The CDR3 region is CASLQLMNTEAFF. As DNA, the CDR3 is TGTGCCAGCTTGCAGCTGATGAACACTGAAGCTTTCTTT.

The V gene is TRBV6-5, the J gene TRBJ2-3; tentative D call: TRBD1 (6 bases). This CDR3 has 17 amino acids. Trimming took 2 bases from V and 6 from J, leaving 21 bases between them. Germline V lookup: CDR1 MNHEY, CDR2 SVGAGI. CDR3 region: CASSYRPPNWDKDTQYF. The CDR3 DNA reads TGTGCCAGCAGTTACCGACCTCCAAATTGGGACAAGGATACGCAGTATTTT.

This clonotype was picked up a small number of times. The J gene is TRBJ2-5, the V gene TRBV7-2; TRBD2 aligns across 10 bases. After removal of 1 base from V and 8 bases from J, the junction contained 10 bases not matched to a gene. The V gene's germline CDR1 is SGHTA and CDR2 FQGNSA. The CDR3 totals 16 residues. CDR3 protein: CASSLETSGARATQYF. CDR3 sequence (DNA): TGTGCCAGCAGCTTAGAAACTAGCGGGGCCCGGGCCACCCAGTACTTC.

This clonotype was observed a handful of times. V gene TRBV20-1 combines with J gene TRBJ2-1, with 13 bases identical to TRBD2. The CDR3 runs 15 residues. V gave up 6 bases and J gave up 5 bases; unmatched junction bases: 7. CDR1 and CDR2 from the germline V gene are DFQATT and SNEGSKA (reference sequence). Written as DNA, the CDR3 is TGCAGTGCACCCGTTGGGACTAGCGGGAACAATGAGCAGTTCTTC. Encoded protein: CSAPVGTSGNNEQFF.